This TCR beta chain was sequenced during a study of blood T cells in healthy people across ages (dated by TCRdb to between 2014 and 2016). For the wider study: In model experiments, template switching captured roughly one uniquely barcoded TCR beta cDNA molecule for every two T cells. Using deep sequencing normalized with unique cDNA molecular identifiers, the study measured how TCR beta repertoire diversity changes with age. To avoid experimental bias, donors of different ages were spread randomly across the sequencing lanes. Donors were grouped into four age groups: young (average about 15 years), middle-aged (under 40), aged (around 56) and long-lived (around 80). For two donors (one aged 18 to 29 and one aged 80 or older), the study analyzed two additional independent replicas of 1 million unique cDNA reads from the same blood draw.

Donors were under 40 systemically healthy Caucasian individuals from Russia aged roughly 6 to 90 years. Each donor gave approximately 9.3 milliliters of peripheral blood, collected into EDTA-treated Vacutainer tubes. Ficoll-Paque density-gradient centrifugation was used to isolate PBMCs, with at least 6.5 million per sample. Total RNA, at least 5 micrograms per sample, was extracted from PBMCs with Trizol reagent. Naive CD45RAhigh/CD27high T cell percentages were measured by flow cytometry on a PBMC aliquot from every donor. CDR3 length: 14 amino acids, cysteine to phenylalanine. The CDR3 DNA has 42 bases and is translated from base 1. V was cut back by 5 bases and J by 4 bases, leaving a gap of 15 bases between them. In the germline V gene (reference sequence), CDR1 corresponds to DFQATT and CDR2 to SNEGSKA. What the authors observed across the whole study: The CMV infection status of donors was not known, potentially confounding age-related changes in expanded clonotypes. There was a strong correlation between observed TCR beta diversity and the percentage of naive T cells measured by flow cytometry. Observed TCR beta diversity per million T cells fell roughly linearly with age, and a significant reduction was already apparent by age roughly 40. Compared with the aged group, the long-lived group had more naive CD4+ T cells, fewer expanded clones and increased TCR diversity, a pattern suggesting age selection. Estimates of total diversity based on one million sequenced T cells were regarded as lower bounds and as underestimates. Bulk unsorted PBMC profiling prevented conclusive comparison of naive and antigen-experienced compartments.

The method behind the library was 5' RACE. The sequencer was an Illumina HiSeq 2500. A second roughly 6 to 11 cycle PCR used a sample-barcoded 5' primer and a J-beta primer mix. A unique molecular identifier was introduced onto each TCR beta cDNA molecule by a template-switch 5' adaptor carrying 12 random nucleotides. Each sample yielded at least 2.5 million CDR3-containing paired-end reads. All of the RNA was converted into first-strand cDNA using the Mint cDNA synthesis kit, with a TRBC-specific oligonucleotide serving as the primer. After uracil-DNA glycosylase treatment, a first 18-cycle PCR used universal primers M1SS and BC2_uni_R on all cDNA. Turning to the authors' computational methods: For normalization, 1 million high-quality reads, each with a distinct molecular identifier, were randomly selected from each sample. Instead of being binned into consensus sequences, reads with shared molecular identifiers were discarded. MiTCR, run with a Q25 quality threshold and the strictest error-elimination algorithm, handled CDR3 identification, clonotype clustering and error correction. A nonparametric unseen species model with Euler transformation was used to estimate lower-bound total TCR beta diversity. Through fastp at Q25 and MiXCR, TCRdb rebuilt clones from the public reads, retaining in-frame beta chains. Each record represents a unique CDR3 protein, reported with the most common genes and DNA among its rows. In this record, the V and J calls reflect TCRdb's handling and not the investigators' own analysis. Counted in this sample were approximately 1,100,000 distinct CDR3 sequences; more than 40% of them appeared once. The top ten clones comprise approximately 19% of the sample.

Concerning this clonotype itself: Its antigen target is currently unknown. No base quality information exists; no much larger clone differs at one position.

The sequence derives from a woman aged 60 to 75 in good health. The sequenced sample was blood. Recombination joined TRBV20-1 with TRBJ2-1; possibly the D gene is TRBD1, per 5 matching bases. CDR3 sequence: CSASPSGPYNEQFF. The DNA sequence is TGCAGTGCTTCTCCCTCAGGGCCGTACAATGAGCAGTTCTTC.